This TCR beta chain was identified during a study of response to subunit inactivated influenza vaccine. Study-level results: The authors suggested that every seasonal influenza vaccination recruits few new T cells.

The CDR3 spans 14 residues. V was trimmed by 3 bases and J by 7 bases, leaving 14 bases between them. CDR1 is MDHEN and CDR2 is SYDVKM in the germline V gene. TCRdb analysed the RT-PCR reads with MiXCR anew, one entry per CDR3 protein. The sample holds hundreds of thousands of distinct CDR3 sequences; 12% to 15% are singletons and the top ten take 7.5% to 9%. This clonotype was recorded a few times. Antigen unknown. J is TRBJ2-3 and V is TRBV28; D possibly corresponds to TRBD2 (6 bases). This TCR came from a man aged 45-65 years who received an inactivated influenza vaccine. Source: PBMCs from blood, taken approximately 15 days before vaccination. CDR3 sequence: CASSFVGSINTQYF. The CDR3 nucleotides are TGTGCCAGCAGTTTCGTCGGGAGTATAAATACGCAGTATTTT.